A selection of T cell receptor beta chains follows, all from one sample in a study of cytotoxic CD8 clonotypes in ibrutinib-treated CLL. Method: immunoSEQ multiplex PCR; TCRdb's copy keeps in-frame clones and lacks some. Here the sample spans more than 60,000 clones, 83% being singletons. The specimen was PBMCs, collected after 24 months of ibrutinib treatment. Receptors originate from a human donor with chronic lymphocytic leukemia. Each CDR3 is given with its conserved first and last residue. D genes are given only for firm matches. Clone size is given for some rows only: seen once, a few or many times, or a class if the clone is expanded.

V	D	J	size	DNA	CDR3
TRBV18	NA	TRBJ2-7	NA	TGTGCCAGCTCACCGCTGGCTATCAGGGTTTCCTACGAGCAGTACTTC	CASSPLAIRVSYEQYF
TRBV14	NA	TRBJ2-3	NA	TGTGCCAGCAGCCTGAGGGTTGATACGCAGTATTTT	CASSLRVDTQYF
TRBV15	NA	TRBJ2-3	NA	TGTGCCACCAGCGGCACAATCCTAGCCCGCACAGATACGCAGTATTTT	CATSGTILARTDTQYF
TRBV10-3	TRBD1	TRBJ2-7	NA	TGTGCCATCAGGTCAGGGACAGGGATTGTCTACGAGCAGTACTTC	CAIRSGTGIVYEQYF
TRBV9	NA	TRBJ2-3	once	TGTGCCAGCAGCTTAAGGCTGGGGAGAACAGATACGCAGTATTTT	CASSLRLGRTDTQYF
TRBV7-9	NA	TRBJ2-7	NA	TGTGCCACCAACGACGGGCAGCGCCCTTCCTACGAGCAGTACTTC	CATNDGQRPSYEQYF
TRBV5-1	NA	TRBJ2-5	NA	TGCGCCAGCGCCCAGGGTACACTGGGAGAGACCCAGTACTTC	CASAQGTLGETQYF
TRBV11-2	NA	TRBJ2-2	NA	TGTGCCAGCAGCTCACGGACCATCGTTACCGGGGAGCTGTTTTTT	CASSSRTIVTGELFF
TRBV5-1	NA	TRBJ2-7	NA	TGCGCCAGCAGCTTGGCCCTCGGGACCGCCCCTTACGAGCAGTACTTC	CASSLALGTAPYEQYF
TRBV18	TRBD2	TRBJ2-7	NA	TGTGCCAGCTCACCCTCTGCGGGAGGCTACGAGCAGTACTTC	CASSPSAGGYEQYF
TRBV18	TRBD2	TRBJ2-5	NA	TGTGCCAGCTCACCACCGATAGCGGGAGGGCAAGAGACCCAGTACTTC	CASSPPIAGGQETQYF
TRBV6-5	NA	TRBJ1-1	NA	TGTGCCAGCAGTTACTTCAAACCGGGGGGGAACACTGAAGCTTTCTTT	CASSYFKPGGNTEAFF
TRBV7-9	NA	TRBJ2-2	NA	TGTGCCAGCAGCTTGGGCAGTACGAACACCGGGGAGCTGTTTTTT	CASSLGSTNTGELFF
TRBV5-1	NA	TRBJ1-1	once	TGCGCCAGCAGCGCCACTATGGGGGATACTGAAGCTTTCTTT	CASSATMGDTEAFF
TRBV7-9	NA	TRBJ2-1	NA	TGTGCCAGCAGCTTCCCCCAGCGGTACAATGAGCAGTTCTTC	CASSFPQRYNEQFF
TRBV5-1	NA	TRBJ2-1	NA	TGCGCCAGCAGCTTGGCAGGGAATGAGCAGTTCTTC	CASSLAGNEQFF
TRBV10-3	NA	TRBJ2-3	NA	TGTGCCATCAGCCCAGAAGAGGATACGCAGTATTTT	CAISPEEDTQYF
TRBV18	NA	TRBJ2-5	once	TGTGCCAGCTCACCAGACCTATCAGGGTCAGAGACCCAGTACTTC	CASSPDLSGSETQYF
TRBV30	NA	TRBJ2-4	NA	TGTGCCTGGGGGATGGCCAAAAACATTCAGTACTTC	CAWGMAKNIQYF
TRBV13	TRBD1	TRBJ1-4	NA	TGTGCCAGCAGCTTAGGGACAGGGTCTAATGAAAAACTGTTTTTT	CASSLGTGSNEKLFF
TRBV7-9	NA	TRBJ1-1	NA	TGTGCCAGCAGCCCGGGACGGTGGAACACTGAAGCTTTCTTT	CASSPGRWNTEAFF
TRBV7-2	NA	TRBJ2-1	NA	TGTGCCAGCAGCTCGACGGGGAACTCCTACAATGAGCAGTTCTTC	CASSSTGNSYNEQFF
TRBV5-1	TRBD1	TRBJ2-3	NA	TGCGCCAGCAGCTTGGCCTTAACAGGGGGCACAGATACGCAGTATTTT	CASSLALTGGTDTQYF
TRBV7-2	TRBD1	TRBJ2-1	NA	TGTGCCAGCAGCCCTTACCCGACAGGGGCACTCTACAATGAGCAGTTCTTC	CASSPYPTGALYNEQFF
TRBV5-6	TRBD2	TRBJ2-1	once	TGTGCCAGCAGCTTGGTAACTAGCGGTATCTCCTACAATGAGCAGTTCTTC	CASSLVTSGISYNEQFF
TRBV28	NA	TRBJ2-7	NA	TGTGCCAGCAGTTTACCCCAGGTGGGACCCACGGGCTCCTACGAGCAGTACTTC	CASSLPQVGPTGSYEQYF
TRBV21-1	NA	TRBJ1-2	NA	TGTGCCAGCAGCAAAGAGGACAGCTTTAACTATGGCTACACCTTC	CASSKEDSFNYGYTF
TRBV9	TRBD2	TRBJ2-1	NA	TGTGCCAGCAGCGTAGGGGCGGGAGGGCCTTTATCCCATGAGCAGTTCTTC	CASSVGAGGPLSHEQFF
TRBV10-3	NA	TRBJ2-3	NA	TGTGCCATCAGGGGGAGGGGACAGACAGATACGCAGTATTTT	CAIRGRGQTDTQYF
TRBV5-4	TRBD1	TRBJ2-1	NA	TGTGCCAGCAGAACCACAGGGGGCGGGGTTTACAATGAGCAGTTCTTC	CASRTTGGGVYNEQFF
TRBV7-3	TRBD2	TRBJ2-3	NA	TGTGCCAGCAGCTTGGGACTAGTTTCCACAGATACGCAGTATTTT	CASSLGLVSTDTQYF
TRBV7-9	NA	TRBJ2-5	NA	TGTGCCAGCAGCATCGACTCCCAAGAGACCCAGTACTTC	CASSIDSQETQYF
TRBV7-3	NA	TRBJ2-3	NA	TGTGCCAGCAGCACCAGGACAGCGGCAGATACGCAGTATTTT	CASSTRTAADTQYF
TRBV7-2	TRBD2	TRBJ2-3	NA	TGTGCCAGCAGCGCTGGGGCGGGACTAGCGCCAGATACGCAGTATTTT	CASSAGAGLAPDTQYF
TRBV30	NA	TRBJ2-7	NA	TGTGCCTGGAGCCCACGTTCATCTGGGGAGCAGTACTTC	CAWSPRSSGEQYF
TRBV11-2	NA	TRBJ2-3	NA	TGTGCCAGCAGCCCGAGGGGGGGGAATACGCAGTATTTT	CASSPRGGNTQYF
TRBV15	NA	TRBJ2-3	NA	TGTGCCACCAGCAGAGATCGGGGGGATACGCAGTATTTT	CATSRDRGDTQYF
TRBV6-5	NA	TRBJ2-7	NA	TGTGCCAGCAGTCTCCGTTTTAGTTCTGTCGAGCAGTACTTC	CASSLRFSSVEQYF
TRBV4-1	NA	TRBJ1-1	NA	TGCGCCAGCAGCCAAGCCCGGGTCATGAACACTGAAGCTTTCTTT	CASSQARVMNTEAFF
TRBV28	NA	TRBJ2-4	NA	TGTGCCAGCAGGGCAGGAGAGGAAAACATTCAGTACTTC	CASRAGEENIQYF
TRBV7-6	NA	TRBJ1-1	NA	TGTGCCAGCAGCATTCAGGGAGAGTTGAACACTGAAGCTTTCTTT	CASSIQGELNTEAFF
TRBV18	TRBD1	TRBJ2-3	once	TGTGCCAGCTCACTTAGGACAGGGGGCACAGATACGCAGTATTTT	CASSLRTGGTDTQYF
TRBV4-2	TRBD1	TRBJ2-7	NA	TGTGCCAGCAGCCAAGAGGGACAGGGACCCTACGAGCAGTACTTC	CASSQEGQGPYEQYF
TRBV7-2	NA	TRBJ2-5	once	TGTGCCAGCAGCGGGACGGCCCGATCCCAAGAGACCCAGTACTTC	CASSGTARSQETQYF
TRBV5-1	TRBD2	TRBJ2-5	NA	TGCGCCAGCAGCTTAGGGGACTATGTATCTGGGGAGACCCAGTACTTC	CASSLGDYVSGETQYF
TRBV6-4	TRBD2	TRBJ2-1	once	TGTGCCAGCAGTGTTCGGCTAGCGGGAGGGCCGCACTACAATGAGCAGTTCTTC	CASSVRLAGGPHYNEQFF
TRBV7-6	NA	TRBJ2-5	once	TGTGCCAGCAGCTTAGATGCAGGTGCAGAGACCCAGTACTTC	CASSLDAGAETQYF